This TCR beta chain was sequenced in a study of shared clonotypes between healthy human individuals. TCRdb's table, derived via immunoSEQ multiplex PCR, lists solely in-frame clones and lacks some. The sample holds a few million clones; more than 85% are singletons and the top ten take roughly 0.36%. The TCR was taken from a man younger than 30 in good health. Some clones in this sample may be carry-over from other donors' samples. Sequenced material: naive CD4+ T cells from PBMCs. The subset: CD45RA+ positively selected.

The CDR3 region is CASSLFWDDANYGYTF. The CDR3, as DNA: TGTGCCAGCAGTTTATTTTGGGACGATGCTAACTATGGCTACACCTTC. The rearrangement joins TRBV28 to TRBJ1-2, with D possibly TRBD1 on 5 matching bases. The CDR3 runs to 16 residues. Trimming took 1 base from V and 0 from J, leaving 12 bases between them. Germline V gene lookup returns CDR1 MDHEN and CDR2 SYDVKM.